Listed here are 25 T cell receptor beta chains from one sample, sequenced in a study of blood T cell repertoires in COVID-19. The protocol was immunoSEQ multiplex PCR, while the TCRdb copy is restricted to in-frame clones and leaves out a portion. Of fewer than 300,000 clones listed, more than 80% are singletons. The source material was PBMCs or T cells enriched from blood (not recorded which). The receptors stem from a woman in her twenties or thirties who had recovered from COVID-19.

The CDR3 sequence: CASSPEGTEDSPLHF. The CDR3 region has the DNA TGCGCCAGCAGCCCCGAGGGGACAGAAGATTCACCCCTCCACTTT. V and J are TRBV5-1 and TRBJ1-6; TRBD1 matches 7 bases. The trim removed 4 bases at V and 8 bases at J, leaving 9 bases unmatched. The V gene's germline CDR1 is SGHRS and CDR2 YFSETQ. The CDR3 sequence is 15 residues long.

This chain connects TRBV19 to TRBJ2-1, with TRBD2 identical over 10 bases. Germline CDR1 LNHDA, CDR2 SQIVND (reference sequence). The V segment lost 5 bases and the J segment 7 bases; nucleotides outside the gene matches: 11. The CDR3 sequence is 16 residues long. CDR3 in amino acids: CASSGEAGGTGNEQFF. The CDR3 DNA is TGTGCCAGTAGTGGAGAAGCGGGAGGGACGGGGAATGAGCAGTTCTTC. Full variable domain (outside the CDR3, taken from reference TRBV19 and TRBJ2-1): DGGITQSPKYLFRKEGQNVTLSCEQNLNHDAMYWYRQDPGQGLRLIYYSQIVNDFQKGDIAEGYSVSREKKESFPLTVTSAQKNPTAFYLCASSGEAGGTGNEQFFGPGTRLTVL.

The rearrangement uses TRBV19 and TRBJ1-1, with D maybe TRBD1 (6 bases). The V gene's germline CDR1 is LNHDA and CDR2 SQIVND (reference sequence). This CDR3 is 12 amino acids long. The germline V and J ends were trimmed by 5 bases and 7 bases, with 11 bases remaining between them. CDR3 bases: TGTGCCAGTAGTCCCCAGACAGGTGAAGCTTTCTTT. Translation gives CASSPQTGEAFF.

As regards this clone: In the same sample, other DNA sequences code for this CDR3. J is TRBJ2-7 and V is TRBV12-3 or TRBV12-4; 7 bases align to TRBD1. Germline trimming cut 3 bases from V and 2 bases from J; bases unmatched to any gene: 1. This CDR3 spans 13 amino acids. The DNA of the CDR3 is TGTGCCAGCAGTTTCGGGACAGCCTACGAGCAGTACTTC. Encoded protein: CASSFGTAYEQYF.

Regarding this clone: At one end the junction does not follow the germline gene, possibly because of a read error. This chain uses TRBV28 with TRBJ2-5; D possibly corresponds to TRBD1 (6 bases). The CDR3 extends over 14 amino acids. CDR1 is MDHEN, CDR2 SYDVKM, per germline. The DNA for the CDR3 is TGTGCCAGCAGCTCTACAGGGCCCCGAGAGATCCAGTACTTC. Translated: CASSSTGPREIQYF.

This chain joins TRBV28 and TRBJ1-2, with TRBD1 identical over 7 bases. The trim removed 6 bases at V and 8 bases at J, leaving 6 bases unmatched. The CDR3 runs 12 residues. The V gene's germline CDR1 is MDHEN and CDR2 SYDVKM. CDR3: CASSLPGGGYTF. DNA of the CDR3: TGTGCCAGCAGCCTACCAGGGGGGGGCTACACCTTC.

The chain couples TRBV29-1 to TRBJ1-2, with D tentatively TRBD1 (6 bases). This CDR3 contains 15 residues. The V gene lost 3 bases and the J gene lost 4 bases, with 18 bases spanning the gap. In germline, CDR1 is SQVTM, CDR2 ANQGSEA. The CDR3 spells CSVDSGQSILYGYTF. The CDR3 region has the DNA TGCAGCGTTGATTCCGGACAGAGCATTCTCTATGGCTACACCTTC.

The chain couples TRBV25-1 to TRBJ1-2; 8 nucleotides agree with TRBD1. There are 14 residues in the CDR3. The germline V gene has CDR1 MGHDK and CDR2 SYGVNS. J was trimmed by 6 bases and V by 0 bases; bases with no gene match: 3. CDR3 protein: CASSEYGQGNGYTF. The CDR3 nucleotides read TGTGCCAGCAGTGAATATGGACAGGGCAATGGCTACACCTTC.

The chain carries TRBV7-9 and TRBJ2-1, with TRBD1 identical over 11 bases. Germline trimming cut 5 bases from V and 6 bases from J; bases unmatched to any gene: 6. Germline values: CDR1 SEHNR, CDR2 FQNEAQ (reference sequence). This CDR3 region has 15 residues. In DNA form, the CDR3 reads TGTGCCAGCAGCCCGGACAGGGGGCATATCAATGAGCAGTTCTTC. It translates to CASSPDRGHINEQFF.

In its sample, this clone was seen once. The chain uses TRBV6-5 and TRBJ1-3; 8 nucleotides line up with TRBD1. CDR1 MNHEY and CDR2 SVGAGI come from the germline V gene. The CDR3 is 14 residues long. The V gene end was trimmed by 6 bases and the J gene end by 1 base; junction bases not matched to a gene: 2. The CDR3 DNA sequence: TGTGCCAGCAGCCGGACAGGGTCTGGAAACACCATATATTTT. Protein product: CASSRTGSGNTIYF.

The CDR3, as DNA: TGCGCCAGCAGCCAATCTAGCGGGAGACCCCTCTACGAGCAGTACTTC. This translates into CASSQSSGRPLYEQYF. This chain connects TRBV4-1 to TRBJ2-7; 10 bases fit TRBD2. Germline V gene lookup returns CDR1 MGHRA and CDR2 YSYEKL. The CDR3 is 16 residues long. J gave up 3 bases and V 2 bases, and 7 bases lay outside the gene matches.

The chain has TRBV30 and TRBJ1-2; 8 bases fit TRBD1. With 3 bases clipped from V and 4 bases from J, the junction kept 4 bases outside the gene matches. Germline CDR1 and CDR2: GTSNPN and SVGIG (reference sequence). The CDR3 length is 13 residues. The CDR3 loop is CAWRRDRPYGYTF. DNA of the CDR3: TGTGCCTGGAGGCGGGACAGGCCCTATGGCTACACCTTC.

The J gene is TRBJ1-1, the V gene TRBV5-1; 11 bases align to TRBD1. The V segment lost 2 bases and the J segment 3 bases; nucleotides outside the gene matches: 9. Germline V lookup: CDR1 SGHRS, CDR2 YFSETQ. This CDR3 has 17 residues. CDR3 in amino acids: CASSFGTGGSRDTEAFF. CDR3 DNA: TGCGCCAGCAGCTTCGGGACAGGGGGAAGTCGGGACACTGAAGCTTTCTTT.

The chain employs TRBV28 and TRBJ1-6, with D possibly TRBD1 on 6 matching bases. Germline loops: CDR1 MDHEN, CDR2 SYDVKM. CDR3 length: 13 residues. V lost 5 bases and J lost 11, with 13 bases in between. The CDR3 here is CASSPVGGAPLHF. The CDR3 bases are TGTGCCAGCAGTCCTGTAGGGGGGGCACCCCTCCACTTT. Drawing the rest from reference TRBV28 and TRBJ1-6, the complete variable domain is DVKVTQSSRYLVKRTGEKVFLECVQDMDHENMFWYRQDPGLGLRLIYFSYDVKMKEKGDIPEGYSVSREKKERFSLILESASTNQTSMYLCASSPVGGAPLHFGNGTRLTVT.

To note about this clone: One end of the junction fails to match germline, which may point to a read error. This rearrangement joins TRBV18 to TRBJ2-7; TRBD2 aligns across 7 bases. The length of the CDR3 is 16 residues. Germline V gives CDR1 KGHSH, CDR2 LQKENI. The CDR3 DNA is TGTGCCAGTTCACCGGGGGGAGGCGGCAGGCTCTACGAGCAGTACTTC. Its translation is CASSPGGGGRLYEQYF.

The gene calls are TRBV9 and TRBJ1-1; 9 bases fit TRBD1. CDR1 is SGDLS, CDR2 YYNGEE, per germline. This CDR3 spans 17 amino acids. Trimming removed 3 bases from V and 3 bases from J; junction bases left unmatched: 12. The CDR3 protein is CASSGDPTGGDDTEAFF. The CDR3 DNA is TGTGCCAGCAGCGGTGACCCGACAGGGGGGGATGACACTGAAGCTTTCTTT.

The chain employs TRBV5-1 and TRBJ1-1; 8 nucleotides line up with TRBD1. The J segment lost 5 bases and the V segment lost 5 bases, leaving 5 bases of the junction unmatched. This CDR3 has 13 residues. Per the germline V gene, CDR1 is SGHRS and CDR2 is YFSETQ. Here the CDR3 reads CASRYRQGTEAFF. CDR3 in DNA: TGCGCCAGCAGGTATCGACAGGGGACTGAAGCTTTCTTT.

This clone was picked up one time. This chain uses TRBV4-3 with TRBJ1-4; 8 bases fit TRBD1. Germline V gene data show CDR1 as LGHNA and CDR2 as YSLEER. J was trimmed by 6 bases and V by 4 bases; bases with no gene match: 4. CDR3 length equals 14 residues. This CDR3 reads CASSPTGVYEKLFF. For the CDR3, the DNA is TGCGCCAGCAGCCCGACAGGGGTTTATGAAAAACTGTTTTTT.

The rearrangement joins TRBV27 to TRBJ1-4; possibly TRBD1 for D (5 bases). CDR3 size: 16 residues. Germline CDR1 and CDR2: MNHEY and SMNVEV (reference sequence). V dropped 4 bases and J dropped 0 bases, with 12 bases sitting between them. This CDR3 reads CASSSKTAATNEKLFF. The CDR3 DNA reads as TGTGCCAGCAGTTCCAAGACAGCTGCAACTAATGAAAAACTGTTTTTT.

In its sample, this clone was seen once. The chain combines TRBV27 with TRBJ2-1; weak D call: TRBD2 (5 bases). This CDR3 region has 14 residues. The germline V and J ends were trimmed by 2 bases and 6 bases, with 11 bases remaining between them. Germline-derived CDR1 and CDR2 are MNHEY and SMNVEV (reference sequence). The CDR3 bases are TGTGCCAGCAGTTTACGGACTGGAGGCAATGAGCAGTTCTTC. Its protein product is CASSLRTGGNEQFF.

The chain joins TRBV30 to TRBJ2-3, with 10 bases aligning to TRBD2. Germline V gene sequence: CDR1 GTSNPN, CDR2 SVGIG (reference sequence). The trim removed 4 bases at V and 4 bases at J, leaving 8 bases unmatched. The CDR3 is made up of 15 amino acids. The CDR3: CAWKSLAGVADTQYF. The CDR3 DNA sequence: TGTGCCTGGAAGAGTCTAGCGGGAGTTGCAGATACGCAGTATTTT.

A few counts support this clone. The chain recombines TRBV19 with TRBJ2-1; 9 positions match TRBD1. CDR1 and CDR2 (germline): LNHDA, SQIVND (reference sequence). There are 18 residues in the CDR3. V was clipped by 5 bases and J by 3 bases; unmatched bases: 14. The DNA of the CDR3 is TGTGCCAGTAGTTCAAAAGGACAGGGGTCCGGTCACTACAATGAGCAGTTCTTC. Protein: CASSSKGQGSGHYNEQFF.

This clone is a singleton in its sample. The V gene is TRBV29-1, the J gene TRBJ2-7; 7 nucleotides agree with TRBD1. The germline CDR1 and CDR2 sequences are SQVTM and ANQGSEA. V shed 5 bases and J 0 bases; nucleotides not matched to a gene: 10. This CDR3 comprises 15 residues. The CDR3 region has the DNA TGCAGCGTTCCTGGGACAGCCCAAAGCTCCTACGAGCAGTACTTC. This gives the protein CSVPGTAQSSYEQYF.

The V call is TRBV27, the J call TRBJ1-1; D not resolved. V lost 6 bases and J 6 bases, leaving 17 bases between the germline ends. CDR3 size: 14 residues. Germline V gene data show CDR1 as MNHEY and CDR2 as SMNVEV (reference sequence). CDR3 sequence: CASSRGGSGAEAFF. CDR3 in DNA: TGTGCCAGCAGCCGGGGAGGTTCGGGTGCTGAAGCTTTCTTT.

The gene calls are TRBV7-3 and TRBJ2-3; 9 bases line up with TRBD2. The V and J ends lost 3 bases and 1 base, in that order; junction bases with no gene match: 2. This CDR3 has 15 amino acids. CDR1 is SGHTA, CDR2 FQGTGA, per germline. This CDR3 is CASSFSGSGTDTQYF. DNA for the CDR3: TGTGCCAGCAGCTTTAGCGGGAGTGGCACAGATACGCAGTATTTT.